Here is one T cell receptor (beta chain) with its context. Under the authors' procedure: How many nucleated cells were present was estimated from reference gene primer amplification. Libraries were prepared by immunoSEQ multiplex PCR; TCRdb keeps only in-frame clonotypes and omits some of them. That table gives V, J and clone size, and the DNA gave D and trimming. In the table there are fewer than 250,000 clones, 85% to 95% of which are singletons. The data derive from a study of blood T cell repertoires in COVID-19. Overall study context: COVID-19 samples, acute and convalescent, were from the United States, Italy and Spain. PBMCs, B-cell-depleted T cells, or T cells were the source of the cDNA or gDNA that made up the material.

Seattle enrolled patients during active infection and tracked them longitudinally. Per the germline V gene, CDR1 is SGHAT and CDR2 is FQNNGV. This CDR3 comprises 18 residues. V was clipped by 4 bases and J by 4 bases; unmatched bases: 13. The TCR comes from a man aged 25 to 40 with COVID-19, enrolled during active disease. The sample taken for sequencing was peripheral blood. The chain couples TRBV11-2 to TRBJ1-3; TRBD1 matches at 10 bases. CDR3 coding DNA: TGTGCCAGCAGCTCAGTCCCGGGACAGGGGCACCAGGGAAACACCATATATTTT. Residues: CASSSVPGQGHQGNTIYF.